This paragraph reports one T cell receptor beta chain. Its cognate antigen has yet to be identified. Per-base quality was not reported, and no clone a single base away is much larger than it. Patients with a history of autoimmune disease or receiving systemic immunosuppression were excluded from the trial. In every dose cohort, peripheral blood was drawn for TCR sequencing at baseline, cycle 4 day 1, and cycle 7 day 1. The samples were drawn from a first-in-human, open-label, multicenter phase I dose-escalation trial of ivuxolimab. Adults with locally advanced or metastatic melanoma, renal cell carcinoma, hepatocellular carcinoma or head and neck squamous cell carcinoma were enrolled in the trial. CD4+ and CD8+ T cells were sorted separately from peripheral blood before TCR sequencing. The data were obtained in a study of OX40 agonist ivuxolimab in advanced cancers. For the study in its entirety: Ivuxolimab, which targeted the costimulatory receptor OX40 (CD134), was an agonistic, fully human IgG2 monoclonal antibody. A male proportion of almost 85% and a mean age of approximately 58 years, ranging from about 23 to 79, were recorded for the dose-escalation cohort. Patients were allowed to have had prior anti-PD-1, anti-PD-L1 or anti-CTLA-4 therapy, and approximately 39% of the dose-escalation patients had been treated with checkpoint inhibitors. Of the approximately 50 dose-escalation patients, hepatocellular carcinoma was present in 19, melanoma in about 15, renal cell carcinoma in 9 and head and neck cancer in 9. The paper reports the monotherapy dose-escalation portion (N of about 56 patients) of the phase I ivuxolimab trial. Intravenous ivuxolimab was administered to patients every 2 weeks at six dose levels: 0.01, 0.1, 0.3, 1.5, 3 and 10 mg/kg. Partial responses occurred in three dose-escalation patients, of whom one had hepatocellular carcinoma and two had cutaneous melanoma. The point of sequencing TCRbeta in the periphery was to test whether ivuxolimab changed TCR sequence diversity and drove clonal T-cell expansion. The study at large found these results: In the 0.1-3.0 mg/kg groups, partial responders were among the patients with the lowest normalized peripheral clonal expansion, particularly in CD8+ T cells. At doses of 0.1 to 3.0 mg/kg, clonal expansion of both CD4+ and CD8+ T cells in blood was seen between baseline and week 6. Low levels of normalized T-cell clonal expansion were also seen in some nonresponding patients. After ivuxolimab, more expanded clones were found on average in CD8+ T cells than in CD4+ T cells. Antigen specificity was not determined for the clonally expanded peripheral T cells.

Clipping removes 6 bases from V and 0 bases from J, with 2 as the unmatched junction base count. The CDR3, from cysteine to phenylalanine, totals 14 residues. The CDR3 DNA has 42 bases and is translated from base 1. Via the germline V gene, CDR1 is MNHNS and CDR2 SASEGT. Genomic DNA was extracted from sorted cells for sequencing of the TCRbeta CDR3 region. The immunoSEQ Assay was used to sequence the TCRbeta CDR3 regions. This immuneACCESS table, as held by TCRdb, lists in-frame sequences with V and J called but not all clones. Of the missing ones, under half trace to an unresolved V gene in checked studies; the others have no known cause. The table for this sample lists 55,000 to 75,000 clones; over 80% of them were counted only once. The top ten hold roughly a tenth of the sample.

The chain is assembled from TRBV6-1 and TRBJ1-3; 7 nucleotides in the junction match TRBD1. This sequence was found in an adult with an advanced solid tumor such as melanoma, head and neck, liver or kidney cancer. Sequenced here: CD4+ or CD8+ T cells sorted from blood, sampled in a trial of the OX40 agonist ivuxolimab. This receptor carries the CDR3 CASRTGSSGNTIYF. The sequenced DNA is TGTGCCAGCAGGACAGGGAGCTCTGGAAACACCATATATTTT.